The sequence of this T cell receptor beta chain was determined in a study of T cells expressing NK-cell markers. Points from the study as a whole: The study found these clonotypes also leading the CD3+CD56-NKG2C+ fraction in a few donors.

As regards this clonotype: Its target is not known.

The length of the CDR3 is 13 residues. The V gene's germline CDR1 is KGHSH and CDR2 LQKENI. Synthesis of TCR beta cDNA relied on 5'RACE template switching carrying UMIs. TCRdb reanalyzed the 5' RACE reads and collapses them to one entry per CDR3 protein, without DNA. The sample data list a few hundred thousand distinct CDR3 sequences. The TCR comes from a man between 18 and 35 years old in good health. The material sequenced was blood T cells: a sorted CD56 or NKG2C T cell subset, CD4+ or CD8+ T cells, or bulk PBMC T cells (not recorded which). The V and J genes are TRBV18 and TRBJ2-7. The CDR3 loop is CASSPLAAYEQYF.